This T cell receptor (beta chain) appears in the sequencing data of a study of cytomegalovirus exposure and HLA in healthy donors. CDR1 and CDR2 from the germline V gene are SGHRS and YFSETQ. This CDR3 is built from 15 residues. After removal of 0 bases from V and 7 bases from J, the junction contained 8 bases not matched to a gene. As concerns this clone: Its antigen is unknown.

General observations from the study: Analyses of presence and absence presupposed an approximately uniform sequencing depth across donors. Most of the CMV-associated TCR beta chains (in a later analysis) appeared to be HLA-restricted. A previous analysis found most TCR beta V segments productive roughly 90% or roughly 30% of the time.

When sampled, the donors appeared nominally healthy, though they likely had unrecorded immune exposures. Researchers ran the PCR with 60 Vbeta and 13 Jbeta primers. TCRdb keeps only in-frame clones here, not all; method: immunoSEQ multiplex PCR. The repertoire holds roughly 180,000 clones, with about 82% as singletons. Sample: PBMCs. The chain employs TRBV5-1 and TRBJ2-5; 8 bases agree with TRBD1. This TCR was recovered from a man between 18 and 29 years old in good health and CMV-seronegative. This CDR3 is CASSLAQGATGTQYF. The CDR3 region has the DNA TGCGCCAGCAGCTTGGCCCAGGGGGCGACCGGGACCCAGTACTTC.